This entry lists 22 T cell receptor beta chains sequenced from one sample in a study of T-cell reconstitution after alpha-beta-depleted transplantation in children. TCRbeta library construction was performed incorporating unique molecular identifiers. Via MiXCR, TCRdb re-called the PCR reads, giving one row per CDR3 protein. The sample records roughly 670,000 distinct CDR3 sequences, about 12% being singletons. The source was PBMCs, collected before TCRalphabeta/CD19-depleted stem cell transplant. The receptors were gathered from a girl aged 2-10 years with congenital amegakaryocytic thrombocytopenia, due to receive a stem cell transplant.

This clonotype has more than one count but fewer than ten. The rearrangement links TRBV12-3 or TRBV12-4 to TRBJ2-5, with TRBD2 matching 11 bases. V gave up 6 bases and J gave up 5 bases; unmatched junction bases: 8. The length of the CDR3 is 15 residues. The CDR3 region is CASRPPGLAVETQYF. The CDR3 DNA sequence: TGTGCCAGCAGACCGCCGGGACTAGCGGTGGAGACCCAGTACTTC.

This clonotype was observed a handful of times. V usage is TRBV13 and J usage is TRBJ2-1; possibly TRBD1 or TRBD2 for D (5 bases each). The CDR3 consists of 12 residues. Trimming removed 4 bases at V and 10 bases at J, with 11 bases between. The V gene's germline CDR1 is PRHDT and CDR2 FYEKMQ (reference sequence). Written as DNA, the CDR3 is TGTGCCAGCAGCTCGCATCGGGACGAGCAGTTCTTC. Translated, it gives CASSSHRDEQFF.

This clonotype was seen at least ten times. The chain employs TRBV12-3 or TRBV12-4 and TRBJ1-2; D possibly corresponds to TRBD1 (6 bases). The CDR3 runs to 14 residues. Trimming removed 2 bases from V and 4 bases from J, with 11 bases in between. The DNA for the CDR3 is TGTGCCAGCAGTTTAATCACAGGGACCTATGGCTACACCTTC. It is translated as CASSLITGTYGYTF.

This clonotype was counted only a few times. V gene TRBV20-1 combines with J gene TRBJ2-1, with TRBD2 matching 7 bases. The CDR3 has 16 residues. V lost 5 bases, J lost 4 bases, and 14 bases stayed unmatched. The germline V gene has CDR1 DFQATT and CDR2 SNEGSKA (reference sequence). The chain's CDR3 is CSAAHPSGAVYNEQFF. The CDR3 DNA reads TGCAGTGCTGCCCACCCCAGCGGGGCCGTGTACAATGAGCAGTTCTTC.

The chain combines TRBV7-6 with TRBJ2-7, with D unresolved. V was trimmed by 7 bases and J by 6 bases, leaving 13 bases between them. CDR3 length: 12 amino acids. Per germline, CDR1 SGHVS and CDR2 FNYEAQ. CDR3 nucleotides: TGTGCCAGCAACTCCGAGACCTCCGAGCAGTACTTC. It specifies CASNSETSEQYF.

The table lists this clonotype with a few counts. The rearrangement links TRBV20-1 to TRBJ1-1, with D unclear. The CDR3 has 12 residues. Deletions cut 3 bases from V and 3 bases from J, with 8 bases between. Per the germline V gene, CDR1 is DFQATT and CDR2 is SNEGSKA (reference sequence). CDR3 residues: CSASQLYTEAFF. The DNA for the CDR3 is TGCAGTGCTAGTCAGTTGTACACTGAAGCTTTCTTT.

The V and J genes are TRBV11-1 and TRBJ2-3; 9 bases align to TRBD2. The CDR3 is 18 residues long. CDR1 and CDR2 from the germline V gene are SGHAT and FQDESV (reference sequence). The J segment lost 1 base and the V segment lost 0 bases, leaving 8 bases of the junction unmatched. The chain's CDR3 is CASSLALNRLAGTDTQYF. As DNA, the CDR3 is TGTGCCAGCAGCTTAGCCCTAAATCGACTAGCGGGCACAGATACGCAGTATTTT.

This chain links TRBV12-3 or TRBV12-4 with TRBJ1-5, with 7 bases matching TRBD1. V was pared by 6 bases and J by 2 bases, with 10 bases of the junction left unmatched. The CDR3 extends over 16 amino acids. The CDR3 protein is CASSPSKDRGNQPQHF. DNA of the CDR3: TGTGCCAGCAGCCCGAGCAAAGACAGGGGCAATCAGCCCCAGCATTTT.

J is TRBJ2-1 and V is TRBV5-1; perhaps TRBD2 as D (6 bases). CDR3 size: 16 residues. Trimming took 2 bases from V and 2 from J, leaving 14 bases between them. Germline V lookup: CDR1 SGHRS, CDR2 YFSETQ. CDR3 DNA: TGCGCCAGCAGCTTATCTCGAGCGGGTGCCTACAATGAGCAGTTCTTC. It codes for CASSLSRAGAYNEQFF.

This clonotype was observed many times. The chain carries TRBV20-1 and TRBJ1-2; D is uncertain. The germline CDR1 and CDR2 sequences are DFQATT and SNEGSKA (reference sequence). The CDR3 has 10 residues. V lost 1 base, J lost 7 bases, and 4 bases lay in between. The CDR3 loop reads CSARAAGYTF. CDR3 bases: TGCAGTGCTAGAGCGGCTGGCTACACCTTC.

This clonotype was detected many times. The chain links TRBV12-3 or TRBV12-4 to TRBJ1-1, with a weak D call TRBD1 (5 bases). The CDR3 sequence is 19 residues long. V was cut by 3 bases and J by 0 bases, with 23 bases left in between. CDR3 amino acids: CASSFPSIQGGVMNTEAFF. CDR3 bases: TGTGCCAGCAGTTTCCCTAGTATCCAGGGAGGGGTCATGAACACTGAAGCTTTCTTT.

The chain couples TRBV20-1 to TRBJ2-1; 7 bases line up with TRBD2. V was pared by 6 bases and J by 0 bases, with 5 bases of the junction left unmatched. CDR1 is DFQATT and CDR2 is SNEGSKA in the germline V gene (reference sequence). This CDR3 is built from 14 residues. Here the CDR3 reads CSAGAGPSYNEQFF. CDR3 sequence (DNA): TGCAGTGCGGGAGCGGGACCCTCCTACAATGAGCAGTTCTTC.

The genes are TRBV21-1 and TRBJ2-1; the table names TRBD2, a call not compared with the DNA. TRBV21-1 is tagged as a pseudogene. The CDR3 has 16 residues. CDR3 amino acids: CASPQSGRKKYNEQFF. CDR3 in DNA: TGTGCCAGCCCCCAGAGCGGGAGGAAGAAGTACAATGAGCAGTTCTTC.

The CDR3 DNA follows: TGCGCCAGCAACGGAGGGGGTACGGGCCAGTACGAGCAGTACTTC. Its protein is CASNGGGTGQYEQYF. The chain couples TRBV5-1 to TRBJ2-7; D could derive from TRBD1 or TRBD2 (6 bases each). V lost 6 bases and J lost 4, with 20 bases in between. This CDR3 region has 15 residues. Germline V gives CDR1 SGHRS, CDR2 YFSETQ. The full variable domain, its missing parts supplied by reference TRBV5-1 and TRBJ2-7, is KAGVTQTPRYLIKTRGQQVTLSCSPISGHRSVSWYQQTPGQGLQFLFEYFSETQRNKGNFPGRFSGRQFSNSRSEMNVSTLELGDSALYLCASNGGGTGQYEQYFGPGTRLTVT.

Of note for this clonotype: A read error is possible here, since a much larger clone lies one base away. The CDR3 does not end in the conserved phenylalanine or tryptophan, so this is likely a read error. The chain couples TRBV28 to TRBJ2-4, with 8 positions matching TRBD1. V dropped 3 bases and J dropped 0; count of bases not matched to a gene: 4. This CDR3 has 16 amino acids. Germline values: CDR1 MDHEN, CDR2 SYDVKM. The CDR3 sequence is CASSFLQGVAKNIQYL. The DNA of the CDR3 is TGTGCCAGCAGTTTCTTACAGGGGGTAGCCAAAAACATTCAGTACCTC.

In its sample, this clonotype was seen many times. The chain links TRBV7-6 to TRBJ2-1; D possibly corresponds to TRBD1 (6 bases). The germline V and J ends were trimmed by 0 bases and 0 bases, with 9 bases remaining between them. Germline values: CDR1 SGHVS, CDR2 FNYEAQ. CDR3 size: 16 residues. The CDR3 region has the DNA TGTGCCAGCAGCTTAGCTGCGGACAGCTCCTACAATGAGCAGTTCTTC. Encoded protein: CASSLAADSSYNEQFF. Drawing the rest from reference TRBV7-6 and TRBJ2-1, the complete variable domain is GAGVSQSPRYKVTKRGQDVALRCDPISGHVSLYWYRQALGQGPEFLTYFNYEAQQDKSGLPNDRFSAERPEGSISTLTIQRTEQRDSAMYRCASSLAADSSYNEQFFGPGTRLTVL.

Note on this clonotype: Mismatch with germline at one junction end may stem from a read error. This sequence joins TRBV11-1 and TRBJ2-7; perhaps TRBD2 as D (5 bases). Germline loops: CDR1 SGHAT, CDR2 FQDESV (reference sequence). The CDR3 runs to 13 residues. CDR3 amino acids: CASSLAGSYEQHF. The CDR3 nucleotides read TGTGCCAGCAGCTTAGCAGGGAGCTACGAGCAGCACTTC.

In its sample, this clonotype was seen a few times. The rearrangement uses TRBV7-8 and TRBJ1-2; TRBD1 might be the D (5 bases). The CDR3 is made up of 14 amino acids. The V and J ends lost 1 base and 7 bases respectively, with 13 bases between them. Germline lookup yields CDR1 SGHVS and CDR2 FQNEAQ. The CDR3: CASSLDPRGSGYTF. In nucleotides, the CDR3 is TGTGCCAGCAGCTTAGATCCTCGGGGCTCTGGCTACACCTTC. Based on the CDR3 plus reference TRBV7-8 and TRBJ1-2, the full variable domain is GAGVSQSPRYKVAKRGQDVALRCDPISGHVSLFWYQQALGQGPEFLTYFQNEAQLDKSGLPSDRFFAERPEGSVSTLKIQRTQQEDSAVYLCASSLDPRGSGYTFGSGTRLTVV.

The chain links TRBV28 to TRBJ2-5, with 7 bases identical to TRBD2. The germline gives CDR1 MDHEN, CDR2 SYDVKM. CDR3 length: 13 residues. V gave up 7 bases and J gave up 5 bases; unmatched junction bases: 7. The CDR3 reads CASTLAAGETQYF. The DNA for the CDR3 is TGTGCCAGCACCCTAGCGGCCGGGGAGACCCAGTACTTC.

The sample holds many counts of this clonotype. The chain recombines TRBV12-3 or TRBV12-4 with TRBJ1-1; possibly TRBD1 for D (6 bases). The CDR3 is 15 amino acids. Trimming took off 7 bases at V and 1 base at J, with 16 bases between the two ends. The CDR3 here is CASTAGTSSNTEAFF. The CDR3 region has the DNA TGTGCCAGCACGGCGGGGACATCCTCGAACACTGAAGCTTTCTTT.

This sequence joins TRBV12-3 or TRBV12-4 and TRBJ2-7, with 7 bases that match TRBD1. This CDR3 is built from 14 residues. Trimming at V came to 6 bases and at J to 1 base, leaving 6 bases not matched to a gene. The CDR3 DNA sequence: TGTGCCAGCAGGTTTATGACAGGGTCCTACGAGCAGTACTTC. Translation gives CASRFMTGSYEQYF.

This clonotype showed up many times. The rearrangement joins TRBV10-3 to TRBJ2-7; the match to TRBD2 covers 8 bases. The CDR3 covers 12 residues. Trimming removed 8 bases from V and 3 bases from J; junction bases left unmatched: 3. Germline CDR1 is ENHRY and CDR2 is SYGVKD. The CDR3 nucleotides read TGTGCCATCGGGACTAGTAACTACGAGCAGTACTTC. This translates into CAIGTSNYEQYF.